This paragraph reports one T cell receptor beta chain. Its target is not known. The CDR3 contains 14 residues. Germline assignment: CDR1 LGHNT and CDR2 FRNRAP. With 6 bases clipped from V and 2 bases from J, the junction kept 5 bases outside the gene matches. This entry belongs to a study of identical twins. Study results and caveats: Abundant beta clonotypes from cord blood had fewer insertions, unlike memory repertoires, which showed none. Part of the zero-insertion signal could reflect confounding by invariant MAIT and iNKT cells. Conclusions were based on cross-sectional statistical analysis, without following the same donors.

TCRdb re-called the 5' RACE reads with MiXCR, one entry per CDR3 protein. The table shows just over 450,000 distinct CDR3 sequences, with 12% to 15% occurring only once. Another study also made use of these data, one on yellow fever vaccine responses in identical twins. That publication notes: A vaccine T cell response that seemed partly convergent and partly personalized was reported in twins.

The sample was CD4+ T cells sorted from blood. This chain links TRBV12-5 with TRBJ2-5, with 8 bases fitting TRBD2. This receptor was obtained from a woman under 30 in good health. CDR3 in DNA: TGTGCTAGTGGCCCGGGACTAGGGCAAGAGACCCAGTACTTC. Translation: CASGPGLGQETQYF.